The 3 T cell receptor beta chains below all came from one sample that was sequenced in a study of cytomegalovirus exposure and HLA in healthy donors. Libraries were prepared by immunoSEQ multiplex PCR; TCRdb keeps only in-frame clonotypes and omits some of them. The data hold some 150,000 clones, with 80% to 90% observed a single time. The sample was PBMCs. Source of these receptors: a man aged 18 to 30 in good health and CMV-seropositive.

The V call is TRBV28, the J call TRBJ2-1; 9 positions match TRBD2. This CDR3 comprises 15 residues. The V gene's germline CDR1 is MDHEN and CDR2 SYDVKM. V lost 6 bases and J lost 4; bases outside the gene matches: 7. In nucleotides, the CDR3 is TGTGCCAGCAGGAGTCCGACTAGCGGATACAATGAGCAGTTCTTC. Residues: CASRSPTSGYNEQFF.

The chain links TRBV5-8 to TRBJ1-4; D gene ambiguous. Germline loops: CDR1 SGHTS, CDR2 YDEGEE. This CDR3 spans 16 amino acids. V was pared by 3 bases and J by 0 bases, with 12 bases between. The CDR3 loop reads CASSSEHGATNEKLFF. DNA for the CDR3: TGTGCCAGCAGCTCGGAGCACGGTGCAACTAATGAAAAACTGTTTTTT.

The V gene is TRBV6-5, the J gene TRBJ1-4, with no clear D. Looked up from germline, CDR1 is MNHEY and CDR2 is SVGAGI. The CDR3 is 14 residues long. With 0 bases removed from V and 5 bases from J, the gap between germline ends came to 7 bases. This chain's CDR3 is CASSYSELNEKLFF. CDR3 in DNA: TGTGCCAGCAGTTACTCAGAGCTGAATGAAAAACTGTTTTTT.